Here is one TCR beta chain with its context. Here immunoSEQ multiplex PCR was the method, and the copy in TCRdb shows in-frame clones only, minus some. The sample comprises roughly 100,000 clones, roughly 86% of which are singletons, and 8.5% to 10% rests with the top ten. The data are from a study of blood T cell repertoires in COVID-19. About the research overall: Nucleic acid was either cDNA or gDNA, and it came from T cells, B-cell-depleted T cells, or PBMCs.

Looked up from germline, CDR1 is SNHLY and CDR2 is FYNNEI. V shed 6 bases and J shed 1 base, with 15 bases lying between them. This CDR3 spans 15 amino acids. This chain joins TRBV2 and TRBJ1-1, with D hard to call. Source material: peripheral blood. The TCR originated in a man in his forties or fifties with active or convalescent COVID-19. CDR3 DNA sequence: TGTGCCAGCAGGAAAGGTGGACGGGAGAACACTGAAGCTTTCTTT. Protein: CASRKGGRENTEAFF.